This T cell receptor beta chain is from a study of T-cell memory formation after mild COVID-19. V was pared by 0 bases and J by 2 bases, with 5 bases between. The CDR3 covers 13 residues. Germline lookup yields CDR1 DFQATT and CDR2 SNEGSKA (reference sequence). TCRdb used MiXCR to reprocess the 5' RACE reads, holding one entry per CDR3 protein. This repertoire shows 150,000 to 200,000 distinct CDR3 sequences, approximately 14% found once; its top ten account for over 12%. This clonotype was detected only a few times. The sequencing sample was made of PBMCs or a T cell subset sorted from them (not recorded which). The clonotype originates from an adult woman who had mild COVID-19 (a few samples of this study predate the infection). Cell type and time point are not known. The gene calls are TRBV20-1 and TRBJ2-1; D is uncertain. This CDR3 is CSARDPPYNEQFF. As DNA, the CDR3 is TGCAGTGCTAGAGATCCCCCCTACAATGAGCAGTTCTTC.